Listed here are 20 T cell receptor beta chains from one sample, sequenced in a study of metastatic and nonmetastatic thyroid tumors. TCRdb called clones again from the PCR reads with MiXCR. This repertoire shows about 20,000 clones, roughly 31% found once; its top ten account for less than 15%. The entire patient cohort was treatment-naive prior to thyroid surgery. The sample taken for sequencing was blood. These receptors all come from a female donor with papillary thyroid cancer or a benign thyroid nodule (not recorded which). Some clones in this sample may be carry-over from other donors' samples.

This clone was seen repeatedly, ten times or more. The chain couples TRBV7-9 to TRBJ1-1; a weak D match, TRBD1 (5 bases). From germline, CDR1 is SEHNR and CDR2 FQNEAQ (reference sequence). Trimming stripped 8 bases from V and 1 base from J, with 11 bases between. The CDR3 length is 13 residues. The DNA for the CDR3 is TGTGCCAGCTTTGGGGCGGGGAACACTGAAGCTTTCTTT. Amino acids: CASFGAGNTEAFF.

The table lists this clone with many counts. The rearrangement uses TRBV20-1 and TRBJ2-1; 11 nucleotides line up with TRBD2. The CDR3 length is 14 residues. CDR1 and CDR2 (germline): DFQATT, SNEGSKA (reference sequence). J was trimmed by 4 bases and V by 5 bases; bases with no gene match: 4. CDR3 sequence reads: CSAQGLAEYNEQFF. The CDR3 DNA reads as TGCAGTGCTCAGGGACTAGCGGAATACAATGAGCAGTTCTTC.

This clone was counted a few times. The rearrangement uses TRBV24-1 and TRBJ2-1, with 13 bases lining up with TRBD2. The V gene end was trimmed by 5 bases and the J gene end by 8 bases; junction bases not matched to a gene: 5. Germline CDR1 and CDR2: KGHDR and SFDVKD. The CDR3 is 15 residues long. Here the CDR3 reads CATSGTSGSMDEQFF. The CDR3 DNA reads TGTGCCACCAGTGGGACTAGCGGGAGTATGGATGAGCAGTTCTTC.

The gene calls are TRBV28 and TRBJ2-7; TRBD2 matches at 7 bases. Germline CDR1 MDHEN, CDR2 SYDVKM. J gave up 9 bases and V 6 bases, and 11 bases lay outside the gene matches. This CDR3 comprises 13 residues. The CDR3 DNA sequence: TGTGCCAGCAGCACCGGGGACTATCGGAGGCAGTACTTC. Translation: CASSTGDYRRQYF.

Ten or more counts support this clone. The chain has TRBV20-1 and TRBJ1-1, with D uncertain. The CDR3 has 16 amino acids. The V and J ends lost 3 bases and 0 bases respectively, with 17 bases between them. Germline-derived CDR1 and CDR2 are DFQATT and SNEGSKA (reference sequence). The CDR3 DNA sequence: TGCAGTGCTAGTTCTCAGGTAGGGCACCTGAACACTGAAGCTTTCTTT. Amino acids: CSASSQVGHLNTEAFF.

The sample holds many counts of this clone. The V gene is TRBV3-1, the J gene TRBJ2-3; TRBD2 matches at 8 bases. Trimming at V came to 6 bases and at J to 9 bases, leaving 17 bases not matched to a gene. This CDR3 has 16 amino acids. Germline CDR1 reads LGHDT; CDR2 reads YNNKEL (reference sequence). The chain's CDR3 is CASSSWGREAPGTQYF. CDR3 coding DNA: TGTGCCAGCAGTTCTTGGGGGCGGGAGGCCCCCGGCACGCAGTATTTT.

Concerning this clone: The junction departs from germline at one end; a sequencing error may be responsible. V usage is TRBV7-6 and J usage is TRBJ2-7; TRBD2 agrees at 14 bases. The CDR3 spans 16 residues. Germline CDR1 is SGHVS and CDR2 is FNYEAQ. The DNA for the CDR3 is TGTGCCAGCAGCCTATGGACTAGCGGGAGGAGCCACGAGCGGTACTTC. It codes for CASSLWTSGRSHERYF.

This clone was counted only a few times. V is TRBV6-6 and J is TRBJ2-1; 7 nucleotides align to TRBD2. Trimming removed 2 bases from V and 5 bases from J; junction bases left unmatched: 3. Per germline, CDR1 MNHNY and CDR2 SVGAGI (reference sequence). This CDR3 has 14 residues. The chain's CDR3 is CASSYGGSDNEQFF. Written as DNA, the CDR3 is TGTGCCAGCAGTTACGGCGGGAGCGACAATGAGCAGTTCTTC.

By share, this clone ranks as medium-sized. The rearrangement uses TRBV6-2 or TRBV6-3 and TRBJ1-1, with TRBD1 as a possible D gene (6 bases). Germline V lookup: CDR1 MNHEY, CDR2 SVGEGT. V was trimmed by 6 bases and J by 2 bases, leaving 13 bases between them. The CDR3 has 14 residues. CDR3 in amino acids: CASSLGTSNTEAFF. The CDR3 DNA reads as TGTGCCAGCAGCCTAGGGACATCCAACACTGAAGCTTTCTTT.

The genes are TRBV2 and TRBJ1-1; D possibly corresponds to TRBD1 (5 bases). V lost 6 bases and J 2 bases, leaving 13 bases between the germline ends. Germline loops: CDR1 SNHLY, CDR2 FYNNEI. The CDR3 extends over 14 amino acids. CDR3 protein: CASSSGYGNTEAFF. For the CDR3, the DNA is TGTGCCAGCAGCTCAGGGTACGGAAACACTGAAGCTTTCTTT.

This clone was observed a few times. CDR3 sequence: CASSLDPSSYEQYF. The CDR3 nucleotides are TGTGCCAGCAGTTTGGACCCGAGCTCCTACGAGCAGTACTTC. The V gene is TRBV28, the J gene TRBJ2-7; D is unclear. Trimming removed 3 bases from V and 0 bases from J, with 9 bases in between. Germline assignment: CDR1 MDHEN and CDR2 SYDVKM. The CDR3 loop spans 14 amino acids.

This sequence joins TRBV7-2 and TRBJ2-3, with D possibly matching TRBD1 (5 bases). The V gene's germline CDR1 is SGHTA and CDR2 FQGNSA. This CDR3 comprises 14 residues. V dropped 0 bases and J dropped 6 bases, with 10 bases sitting between them. The CDR3 reads CASSLAGRSDTQYF. CDR3 in DNA: TGTGCCAGCAGCTTAGCGGGGCGCAGTGATACGCAGTATTTT.

The CDR3 coding sequence is TGTGCCAGCAGTTACTCGACCCTAGTCAGGGAGCAGTACTTC. It yields the protein CASSYSTLVREQYF. The chain combines TRBV6-2 or TRBV6-3 with TRBJ2-7; D not resolved. Trimming removed 0 bases from V and 7 bases from J, with 13 bases in between. Germline CDR1 is MNHEY and CDR2 is SVGEGT. This CDR3 has 14 residues.

This clone has more than one count but fewer than ten. This sequence joins TRBV20-1 and TRBJ1-2, with D perhaps matching TRBD1 (5 bases). Trimming cost V 0 bases and J 4 bases, with 18 bases left between them. The CDR3 sequence is 16 residues long. Germline CDR1 is DFQATT and CDR2 is SNEGSKA (reference sequence). CDR3 residues: CSARDRGRPAVYGYTF. The DNA for the CDR3 is TGCAGTGCTAGAGATCGGGGCAGGCCGGCGGTCTATGGCTACACCTTC.

Ten or more counts support this clone. The rearrangement links TRBV18 to TRBJ2-3; a possible D gene is TRBD2 (5 bases). The CDR3 totals 16 residues. V gave up 3 bases and J gave up 0 bases, with 13 bases separating them. Germline values: CDR1 KGHSH, CDR2 LQKENI. CDR3 sequence: CASSPASGDSTDTQYF. DNA for the CDR3: TGTGCCAGCTCACCGGCCAGCGGAGATAGCACAGATACGCAGTATTTT.

CDR3 region: CASSQVAASDLGYGYTF. The CDR3 DNA sequence: TGTGCCAGCAGCCAAGTCGCGGCATCGGACTTGGGCTATGGCTACACCTTC. The rearrangement joins TRBV14 to TRBJ1-2, with D uncertain. This CDR3 region has 17 residues. Trimming took off 1 base at V and 4 bases at J, with 19 bases between the two ends. Germline-derived CDR1 and CDR2 are SGHDN and FVKESK.

This clone is categorized as medium-sized (0.01 to 0.1%). The rearrangement joins TRBV6-4 to TRBJ2-1, with D tentatively TRBD1 or TRBD2 (6 bases each). The ends were cut back, 0 bases at V and 10 bases at J, with 10 bases in the middle. This CDR3 is 13 amino acids long. CDR1 MRHNA and CDR2 SNTAGT come from the germline V gene. CDR3 DNA: TGTGCCAGCAGTGACTCGGGGGCGGGGGAGCAGTTCTTC. It encodes CASSDSGAGEQFF.

This clone was seen ten or more times. The DNA of the CDR3 is TGTGCCACCAGTGAGTACAGAGGCAATGAGCAGTTCTTC. Amino acid sequence: CATSEYRGNEQFF. The chain recombines TRBV24-1 with TRBJ2-1, with unresolved D. With 4 bases removed from V and 6 bases from J, the gap between germline ends came to 9 bases. The germline V gene encodes CDR1 KGHDR and CDR2 SFDVKD. CDR3 length: 13 residues.

This clone was observed a handful of times. Since no conserved phenylalanine or tryptophan closes the CDR3, a read error is the likely cause. The chain has TRBV24-1 and TRBJ1-5; no definite D call. The CDR3 sequence is 15 residues long. Deletions cut 10 bases from V and 6 bases from J, with 21 bases between. The germline gives CDR1 KGHDR, CDR2 SFDVKD. The CDR3 DNA reads TGTGCCACTCAAGGACCGACGGCCCTGGGTCAGCCCCAGCATTGT. Amino acids: CATQGPTALGQPQHC.

V and J are TRBV12-3 or TRBV12-4 and TRBJ2-3; D gene uncertain. The CDR3 is 13 amino acids. V was pared by 2 bases and J by 6 bases, with 9 bases between. CDR3 amino acids: CASSLIASDTQYF. In DNA, the CDR3 is TGTGCCAGCAGTTTAATAGCTTCTGATACGCAGTATTTT.